These 22 T cell receptor beta chains share one sample of origin, sequenced in a study of PD-1 blockade in classical Hodgkin lymphoma. Generated by immunoSEQ multiplex PCR, the TCRdb table keeps only in-frame clones and is missing some. Among some 70,000 clones, 93% were seen once, and the ten largest hold approximately 2.5%. The time point was: newly diagnosed, previously untreated cHL patient sample. Input material: peripheral blood mononuclear cells (PBMCs). These receptors all stem from a human donor with classical Hodgkin lymphoma.

The CDR3 nucleotides read TGTGCCAGCAGCCCAACGGGCTCACTCACCGGGGAGCTGTTTTTT. Amino acids: CASSPTGSLTGELFF. The gene calls are TRBV7-2 and TRBJ2-2; D ambiguous. The CDR3 length is 15 residues. Trimming took 5 bases from V and 4 from J, leaving 14 bases between them. CDR1 SGHTA and CDR2 FQGNSA come from the germline V gene. Full variable domain (rest looked up from reference TRBV7-2 and TRBJ2-2): GAGVSQSPSNKVTEKGKDVELRCDPISGHTALYWYRQSLGQGLEFLIYFQGNSAPDKSGLPSDRFSAERTGGSVSTLTIQRTQQEDSAVYLCASSPTGSLTGELFFGEGSRLTVL.

This chain uses TRBV2 with TRBJ2-5, with D possibly being TRBD2 (5 bases). The V and J ends lost 3 bases and 6 bases respectively, with 17 bases between them. Per the germline V gene, CDR1 is SNHLY and CDR2 is FYNNEI. The CDR3 has 15 residues. CDR3 DNA sequence: TGTGCCAGCAGTGAGGGGTGGCGAGGGATTAAGACCCAGTACTTC. Encoded protein: CASSEGWRGIKTQYF. The variable domain in full, completed from reference TRBV2 and TRBJ2-5, reads EPEVTQTPSHQVTQMGQEVILRCVPISNHLYFYWYRQILGQKVEFLVSFYNNEISEKSEIFDDQFSVERPDGSNFTLKIRSTKLEDSAMYFCASSEGWRGIKTQYFGPGTRLLVL.

The V call is TRBV28, the J call TRBJ2-7, with TRBD1 matching 8 bases. The germline V gene has CDR1 MDHEN and CDR2 SYDVKM. This CDR3 comprises 15 residues. V dropped 7 bases and J dropped 0; count of bases not matched to a gene: 8. For the CDR3, the DNA is TGTGCCAGCAACTACCGGGACAGGCCCTCCTACGAGCAGTACTTC. It yields the protein CASNYRDRPSYEQYF.

The chain couples TRBV13 to TRBJ2-7; TRBD2 aligns across 12 bases. Germline CDR1 and CDR2: PRHDT and FYEKMQ (reference sequence). This CDR3 has 14 residues. V lost 9 bases, J lost 2 bases, and 5 bases stayed unmatched. The CDR3 DNA sequence: TGTGCCAGTGGAAGACTAGCGGGAGCCTACGAGCAGTACTTC. This translates into CASGRLAGAYEQYF.

This clone occurred a few times. V gene TRBV6-5 combines with J gene TRBJ2-5, with TRBD1 matching over 9 bases. CDR3 size: 14 residues. V trimming: 6 bases; J trimming: 4 bases; junction bases outside the gene matches: 6. CDR1 MNHEY and CDR2 SVGAGI come from the germline V gene. CDR3 DNA: TGTGCCAGCAGAAACGGACAGGGGTCAGAGACCCAGTACTTC. Protein: CASRNGQGSETQYF.

The rearrangement links TRBV7-2 to TRBJ1-3; tentative D call: TRBD1 (6 bases). The CDR3 length is 15 residues. Per germline, CDR1 SGHTA and CDR2 FQGNSA. V dropped 5 bases and J dropped 4 bases, with 15 bases sitting between them. CDR3 residues: CASSPRRGGGNTIYF. The CDR3 bases are TGTGCCAGCAGCCCACGCAGGGGCGGAGGAAACACCATATATTTT.

The chain uses TRBV28 and TRBJ1-4; a weak D match, TRBD1 (6 bases). The CDR3 totals 16 residues. V shed 4 bases and J shed 3 bases, with 15 bases lying between them. The germline V gene encodes CDR1 MDHEN and CDR2 SYDVKM. Here the CDR3 DNA reads TGTGCCAGCAGTTCCCCCAGGACAGTTTCTAATGAAAAACTGTTTTTT. As protein: CASSSPRTVSNEKLFF.

The chain carries TRBV5-6 and TRBJ1-1; 9 bases are a match to TRBD1. This CDR3 is built from 13 residues. With V trimmed by 2 bases and J by 7 bases, 3 bases remained unmatched. The germline V gene encodes CDR1 SGHDT and CDR2 YYEEEE. The CDR3 DNA reads as TGTGCCAGCAGCTTCGGACAGGGGTTTGAAGCTTTCTTT. Translated, it gives CASSFGQGFEAFF. Full variable domain (remainder filled in from reference TRBV5-6 and TRBJ1-1): DAGVTQSPTHLIKTRGQQVTLRCSPKSGHDTVSWYQQALGQGPQFIFQYYEEEERQRGNFPDRFSGHQFPNYSSELNVNALLLGDSALYLCASSFGQGFEAFFGQGTRLTVV.

V is TRBV19 and J is TRBJ2-2; TRBD1 aligns across 7 bases. The CDR3 totals 15 residues. CDR1 and CDR2 from the germline V gene are LNHDA and SQIVND (reference sequence). With 5 bases clipped from V and 0 bases from J, the junction kept 3 bases outside the gene matches. CDR3 loop: CASSRQGANTGELFF. The CDR3 region has the DNA TGTGCCAGTAGTCGACAGGGAGCGAACACCGGGGAGCTGTTTTTT. The variable domain in full, with the rest retrieved from reference TRBV19 and TRBJ2-2, is DGGITQSPKYLFRKEGQNVTLSCEQNLNHDAMYWYRQDPGQGLRLIYYSQIVNDFQKGDIAEGYSVSREKKESFPLTVTSAQKNPTAFYLCASSRQGANTGELFFGEGSRLTVL.

The chain carries TRBV19 and TRBJ1-1; TRBD1 is a possible D gene (6 bases). Trimming removed 3 bases at V and 5 bases at J, with 19 bases between. CDR1 LNHDA and CDR2 SQIVND come from the germline V gene (reference sequence). CDR3 length: 16 amino acids. CDR3 nucleotide sequence: TGTGCCAGTAGTATGGACTCACGGGGGGCTCGGACTGAAGCTTTCTTT. Amino acid sequence: CASSMDSRGARTEAFF.

This chain joins TRBV19 and TRBJ1-2, with D maybe TRBD1 (5 bases). The V end lost 4 bases, the J end lost 6 bases, and 24 bases lay between the germline ends. Germline loops: CDR1 LNHDA, CDR2 SQIVND (reference sequence). The CDR3 is 17 residues long. The CDR3: CASSTPTVARISDGYTF. As DNA, the CDR3 is TGTGCCAGTAGTACTCCGACAGTTGCGAGGATCTCGGATGGCTACACCTTC.

The rearrangement links TRBV5-1 to TRBJ2-1, with D perhaps matching TRBD2 (5 bases). V was pared by 0 bases and J by 6 bases, with 7 bases between. The CDR3 length is 13 residues. Germline lookup yields CDR1 SGHRS and CDR2 YFSETQ. CDR3 amino acids: CASSLGGSNEQFF. CDR3 DNA: TGCGCCAGCAGCTTGGGCGGGTCCAATGAGCAGTTCTTC.

This clone was seen just once. The V call is TRBV28, the J call TRBJ2-7, with 15 bases that match TRBD2. Germline CDR1 reads MDHEN; CDR2 reads SYDVKM. The CDR3 has 14 residues. In DNA, the CDR3 is TGTGGGTCCCGGACTAGCGGGAGGGCCAACGAGCAGTACTTC. Its translation is CGSRTSGRANEQYF.

CDR3 DNA sequence: TGCGCCAGCAGCCAAGCCCGTTTAGGAGCTGAAGCTTTCTTT. It specifies CASSQARLGAEAFF. This chain joins TRBV4-1 and TRBJ1-1; D remains unclear. With 1 base removed from V and 6 bases from J, the gap between germline ends came to 12 bases. The CDR3 is made up of 14 amino acids. The germline V gene has CDR1 MGHRA and CDR2 YSYEKL.

This chain connects TRBV7-9 to TRBJ2-5; maybe TRBD2 (5 bases). Trimming shortened V by 1 base and J by 5 bases, and 8 bases separated the two germline ends. CDR3 size: 13 residues. Germline V lookup: CDR1 SEHNR, CDR2 FQNEAQ (reference sequence). Here the CDR3 reads CASSLGGWETQYF. CDR3 nucleotides: TGTGCCAGCAGCTTAGGAGGGTGGGAGACCCAGTACTTC.

V and J are TRBV5-4 and TRBJ2-7, with 10 positions matching TRBD2. The V segment lost 3 bases and the J segment 6 bases; nucleotides outside the gene matches: 9. Germline assignment: CDR1 SGHNT and CDR2 YYREEE (reference sequence). This CDR3 comprises 15 residues. CDR3 region: CASSWSLAGVGEQYF. The DNA for the CDR3 is TGTGCCAGCAGCTGGTCCCTAGCGGGAGTTGGCGAGCAGTACTTC.

CDR3 region: CASTGTSGGAGDTQYF. The CDR3 nucleotides read TGCGCCAGCACCGGGACTAGCGGGGGGGCCGGGGATACGCAGTATTTT. V and J are TRBV5-1 and TRBJ2-3; 16 positions match TRBD2. Germline-derived CDR1 and CDR2 are SGHRS and YFSETQ. This CDR3 spans 16 amino acids. Unmatched junction bases numbered 7, after V lost 6 bases and J lost 6 bases.

The CDR3 here is CASRRLVMETQYF. CDR3 sequence (DNA): TGTGCCAGCCGACGACTAGTTATGGAGACCCAGTACTTC. The V and J genes are TRBV7-9 and TRBJ2-5; perhaps TRBD2 as D (6 bases). V lost 8 bases to trimming and J lost 5 bases, with 15 bases between them. From germline, CDR1 is SEHNR and CDR2 FQNEAQ (reference sequence). This CDR3 has 13 amino acids. Full variable domain (remainder filled in from reference TRBV7-9 and TRBJ2-5): DTGVSQNPRHKITKRGQNVTFRCDPISEHNRLYWYRQTLGQGPEFLTYFQNEAQLEKSRLLSDRFSAERPKGSFSTLEIQRTEQGDSAMYLCASRRLVMETQYFGPGTRLLVL.

The CDR3 is CASQDGANEKLFF. CDR3 DNA sequence: TGTGCCAGCCAGGACGGTGCTAATGAAAAACTGTTTTTT. The J gene is TRBJ1-4, the V gene TRBV28; D is undetermined. CDR1 is MDHEN, CDR2 SYDVKM, per germline. The CDR3 is 13 residues long. V shed 8 bases and J shed 3 bases, with 10 bases lying between them.

The rearrangement uses TRBV7-2 and TRBJ1-5; 7 nucleotides align to TRBD1. Per germline, CDR1 SGHTA and CDR2 FQGNSA. The V gene end was trimmed by 5 bases and the J gene end by 0 bases; junction bases not matched to a gene: 7. The CDR3 loop spans 16 amino acids. The CDR3 is CASSPRGTHSNQPQHF. The CDR3 DNA is TGTGCCAGCAGCCCCAGGGGGACCCATAGCAATCAGCCCCAGCATTTT.

The V gene is TRBV18, the J gene TRBJ2-1; D is unresolved. The germline V and J ends were trimmed by 2 bases and 9 bases, with 5 bases remaining between them. The CDR3 runs to 11 residues. Germline CDR1 is KGHSH and CDR2 is LQKENI. CDR3 DNA: TGTGCCAGCTCACCAGAGCTTGAGCAGTTCTTC. It codes for CASSPELEQFF. Combining the CDR3 with reference TRBV18 and TRBJ2-1 gives the whole variable domain NAGVMQNPRHLVRRRGQEARLRCSPMKGHSHVYWYRQLPEEGLKFMVYLQKENIIDESGMPKERFSAEFPKEGPSILRIQQVVRGDSAAYFCASSPELEQFFGPGTRLTVL.

Concerning this clone: One junction end disagrees with the germline gene, perhaps due to a read error. The rearrangement links TRBV4-1 to TRBJ1-2, with no clear D. In germline, CDR1 is MGHRA, CDR2 YSYEKL. The CDR3 runs to 16 residues. For the CDR3, the DNA is TGCGCCAGCAGCCACGCCCAGGTACAGACTAAATATGGCTACACCTTC. It is translated as CASSHAQVQTKYGYTF.